The 20 T cell receptor beta chains reported below all come from one sample, sequenced in a study of identical twins. TCRdb independently ran MiXCR on the 5' RACE reads; one entry per CDR3 protein. Of fewer than 350,000 distinct CDR3 sequences listed, around 8.8% are singletons. This same sample was also part of a study on yellow fever vaccine responses in identical twins.

The material sequenced was memory (CD45RO+) T cells sorted from blood. Every receptor here comes from a woman aged 18-29 years in good health.

This clonotype was seen at least ten times. The rearrangement joins TRBV28 to TRBJ2-7; 8 positions match TRBD2. The length of the CDR3 is 15 residues. Germline loops: CDR1 MDHEN, CDR2 SYDVKM. J lost 1 base, V lost 5 bases, and 7 bases had no gene match. The chain's CDR3 is CASSLPGLVSYEQYF. The CDR3 coding sequence is TGTGCCAGCAGTCTACCGGGACTAGTGTCCTACGAGCAGTACTTC.

This clonotype was seen a handful of times. The chain is built from TRBV6-5 and TRBJ2-3; 7 bases fit TRBD1. From germline, CDR1 is MNHEY and CDR2 SVGAGI. V trimming: 0 bases; J trimming: 2 bases; junction bases outside the gene matches: 2. The CDR3 contains 15 residues. The chain's CDR3 is CASSYSGTATDTQYF. The CDR3 region has the DNA TGTGCCAGCAGTTACTCGGGGACAGCCACAGATACGCAGTATTTT.

The chain recombines TRBV20-1 with TRBJ2-7; D not resolved. The CDR3 is 12 residues long. The V and J ends lost 5 bases and 3 bases respectively, with 11 bases between them. The germline CDR1 and CDR2 sequences are DFQATT and SNEGSKA (reference sequence). The CDR3 sequence: CSAFNTDYEQYF. CDR3 DNA sequence: TGCAGTGCTTTCAACACAGACTACGAGCAGTACTTC.

The table lists this clonotype with a few counts. The gene calls are TRBV5-1 and TRBJ2-4, with TRBD2 matching 12 bases. The V gene's germline CDR1 is SGHRS and CDR2 YFSETQ. This CDR3 spans 17 amino acids. J lost 0 bases, V lost 3 bases, and 4 bases had no gene match. In DNA, the CDR3 is TGCGCCAGCAGCTCGGGACTAGCGGGTCTAGCCAAAAACATTCAGTACTTC. Protein sequence: CASSSGLAGLAKNIQYF.

The sample holds many counts of this clonotype. In DNA form, the CDR3 reads TGTGCCAGCAGCGGGATCTCGGGGAATACGCAGTATTTT. Amino acid sequence: CASSGISGNTQYF. This chain joins TRBV9 and TRBJ2-3; D may be TRBD2 (5 bases). Germline V CDR1 and CDR2: SGDLS, YYNGEE. V lost 3 bases and J 7 bases, leaving 12 bases between the germline ends. This CDR3 is built from 13 residues.

The V and J genes are TRBV19 and TRBJ2-5; 7 positions agree with TRBD2. The J segment lost 5 bases and the V segment lost 3 bases, leaving 9 bases of the junction unmatched. The CDR3 has 15 amino acids. From germline, CDR1 is LNHDA and CDR2 SQIVND (reference sequence). The DNA for the CDR3 is TGTGCCAGTAGTATTAGGGAGGGGACGAGGGAGACCCAGTACTTC. As protein: CASSIREGTRETQYF.

In its sample, this clonotype was seen many times. The chain uses TRBV28 and TRBJ2-7, with TRBD1 matching over 9 bases. Trimming cost V 5 bases and J 3 bases; bases outside gene matches: 8. The CDR3 is 15 residues long. Germline values: CDR1 MDHEN, CDR2 SYDVKM. The CDR3 here is CASSAPGQGHYEQYF. In nucleotides, the CDR3 is TGTGCCAGCAGTGCCCCGGGACAGGGCCACTACGAGCAGTACTTC.

The chain links TRBV12-3 or TRBV12-4 to TRBJ2-3, with D perhaps TRBD1 or TRBD2 (6 bases each). The CDR3 has 17 amino acids. V was trimmed by 2 bases and J by 1 base, leaving 16 bases between them. CDR3 in amino acids: CASSLRGVSRGTDTQYF. CDR3 bases: TGTGCCAGCAGTTTAAGGGGGGTTTCCAGGGGCACAGATACGCAGTATTTT.

This clonotype was counted a few times. This chain connects TRBV5-6 to TRBJ2-1; 9 bases align to TRBD2. Per germline, CDR1 SGHDT and CDR2 YYEEEE. Unmatched junction bases numbered 6, after V lost 1 base and J lost 1 base. The CDR3 has 17 residues. The CDR3 sequence is CASSLSWREGSYNEQFF. The DNA for the CDR3 is TGTGCCAGCAGCTTGAGCTGGCGGGAGGGGTCCTACAATGAGCAGTTCTTC.

The CDR3 DNA follows: TGTGCCAGCAGTTGGGGGACTAGCGGGAGAAGGGATGAGCAGTTCTTC. Its translation: CASSWGTSGRRDEQFF. V and J are TRBV12-3 or TRBV12-4 and TRBJ2-1, with TRBD2 identical over 14 bases. V shed 4 bases, J shed 8 bases, and the junction held 7 bases outside the gene matches. This CDR3 region has 16 residues.

The chain carries TRBV23-1 and TRBJ2-7; D call uncertain. TRBV23-1 has ORF status, its function being uncertain. This CDR3 is 16 amino acids long. V dropped 2 bases and J dropped 6 bases, with 20 bases sitting between them. The CDR3 sequence is CASSQNPIIDPCEQYF. The CDR3 DNA reads TGCGCCAGCAGTCAAAATCCAATCATTGACCCTTGCGAGCAGTACTTC.

At least ten counts were recorded for this clonotype. The J gene is TRBJ1-2, the V gene TRBV4-2; no clear D gene. Germline values: CDR1 LGHNA, CDR2 YNFKEQ. V lost 3 bases and J 4 bases, leaving 9 bases between the germline ends. The CDR3 is 13 residues long. CDR3 bases: TGTGCCAGCAGCCACCAAGGGAGCTATGGCTACACCTTC. It translates to CASSHQGSYGYTF.

The chain is built from TRBV27 and TRBJ2-5; D is unresolved. This CDR3 has 15 amino acids. The V end was cut by 5 bases, the J end by 5 bases, with 18 bases between. Germline loops: CDR1 MNHEY, CDR2 SMNVEV (reference sequence). CDR3 coding DNA: TGTGCCAGCAGTCCAAGGGAAAGAGGTACGGAGACCCAGTACTTC. Its translation is CASSPRERGTETQYF.

The chain recombines TRBV12-3 or TRBV12-4 with TRBJ1-3; D unresolved. V gave up 6 bases and J gave up 0 bases, with 12 bases separating them. There are 15 residues in the CDR3. Written as DNA, the CDR3 is TGTGCCAGCAGCCCAGACTTCCACTCTGGAAACACCATATATTTT. Translation gives CASSPDFHSGNTIYF.

The chain couples TRBV20-1 to TRBJ2-7; TRBD2 might be the D (5 bases). Between the trimmed V and J ends, which lost 3 bases and 6 bases, there was a span of 12 bases. The CDR3 is 12 amino acids. CDR1 and CDR2 (germline): DFQATT, SNEGSKA (reference sequence). CDR3 nucleotides: TGCAGTGCTAGCGCGGGCGGAACCGAGCAGTACTTC. Translating gives CSASAGGTEQYF.

This clonotype showed up just a few times. The chain uses TRBV7-9 and TRBJ2-1, with D tentatively TRBD2 (6 bases). CDR1 is SEHNR and CDR2 is FQNEAQ in the germline V gene (reference sequence). The length of the CDR3 is 15 residues. V was pared by 5 bases and J by 6 bases, with 17 bases between. The CDR3 coding sequence is TGTGCCAGCAGCCTGGGGGTCGGGAGTAGCAATGAGCAGTTCTTC. Its protein product is CASSLGVGSSNEQFF.

In its sample, this clonotype was seen many times. CDR3 in amino acids: CASSVKGTGNTIYF. As DNA, the CDR3 is TGTGCCAGCAGCGTCAAAGGAACTGGAAACACCATATATTTT. V usage is TRBV5-6 and J usage is TRBJ1-3; D uncertain. The CDR3 is made up of 14 amino acids. Germline V gene lookup returns CDR1 SGHDT and CDR2 YYEEEE. V lost 4 bases, J lost 2 bases, and 10 bases lay in between.

This rearrangement joins TRBV27 to TRBJ2-7; D gene uncertain. Trimming pared 0 bases from V and 0 bases from J, leaving 9 bases between. The CDR3 is 15 amino acids. The germline V gene encodes CDR1 MNHEY and CDR2 SMNVEV (reference sequence). CDR3 nucleotides: TGTGCCAGCAGTTTATCCCCAAGAGCCTCCTACGAGCAGTACTTC. As protein: CASSLSPRASYEQYF.

V and J are TRBV20-1 and TRBJ1-5; 7 bases are shared with TRBD1. With 5 bases clipped from V and 4 bases from J, the junction kept 8 bases outside the gene matches. CDR3 size: 14 residues. Germline V gives CDR1 DFQATT, CDR2 SNEGSKA (reference sequence). CDR3 in amino acids: CSARPPGGNQPQHF. The CDR3 nucleotides read TGCAGTGCTCGCCCTCCAGGGGGAAATCAGCCCCAGCATTTT.

This clonotype was observed a handful of times. This chain uses TRBV28 with TRBJ1-5; weak D call: TRBD1 (6 bases). This CDR3 spans 14 amino acids. Germline CDR1 reads MDHEN; CDR2 reads SYDVKM. V was cut by 5 bases and J by 9 bases, with 17 bases left in between. CDR3: CASSPVGGVRPQHF. The CDR3 nucleotides are TGTGCCAGCAGTCCCGTCGGGGGCGTCCGGCCCCAGCATTTT. Complete variable domain (other parts from reference TRBV28 and TRBJ1-5): DVKVTQSSRYLVKRTGEKVFLECVQDMDHENMFWYRQDPGLGLRLIYFSYDVKMKEKGDIPEGYSVSREKKERFSLILESASTNQTSMYLCASSPVGGVRPQHFGDGTRLSIL.